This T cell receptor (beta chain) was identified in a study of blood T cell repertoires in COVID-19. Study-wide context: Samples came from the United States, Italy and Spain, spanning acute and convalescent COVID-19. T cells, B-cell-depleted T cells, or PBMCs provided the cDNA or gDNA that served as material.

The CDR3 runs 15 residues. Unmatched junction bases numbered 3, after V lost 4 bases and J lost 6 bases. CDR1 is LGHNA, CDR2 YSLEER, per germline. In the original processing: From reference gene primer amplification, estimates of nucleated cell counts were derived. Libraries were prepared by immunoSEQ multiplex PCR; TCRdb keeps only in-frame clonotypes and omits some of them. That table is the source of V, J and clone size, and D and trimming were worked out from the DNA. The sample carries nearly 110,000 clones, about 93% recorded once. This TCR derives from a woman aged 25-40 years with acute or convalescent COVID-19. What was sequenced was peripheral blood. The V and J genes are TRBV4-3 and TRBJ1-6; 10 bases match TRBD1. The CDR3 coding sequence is TGCGCCAGCAGCCGTCGGGACAGGGGTAATTCACCCCTCCACTTT. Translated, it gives CASSRRDRGNSPLHF.